The 12 T cell receptor beta chains listed next were all sequenced from one sample in a study of cytomegalovirus exposure and HLA in healthy donors. PCR employed 60 Vbeta and 13 Jbeta primers. Profiling relied on immunoSEQ multiplex PCR, and the TCRdb table lists in-frame clones only, not all of them. Among about 67,000 clones listed, about 82% were seen once. Sequenced input: PBMCs. The receptors come from a woman in her twenties or thirties in good health and CMV-seronegative.

The rearrangement uses TRBV2 and TRBJ1-2; D is ambiguous. V was shortened by 2 bases and J by 9 bases, with 13 bases between the two germline ends. Germline CDR1 is SNHLY and CDR2 is FYNNEI. The CDR3 is made up of 13 amino acids. The CDR3 coding sequence is TGTGCCAGCAGTGAAAGAGCGCCTAGTAGCTACACCTTC. Translation: CASSERAPSSYTF.

The chain combines TRBV6-5 with TRBJ1-3; D may be TRBD1 (6 bases). The CDR3 extends over 15 amino acids. Deletions cut 2 bases from V and 0 bases from J, with 8 bases between. Germline CDR1 reads MNHEY; CDR2 reads SVGAGI. The CDR3: CASSYRGSSGNTIYF. The CDR3 DNA is TGTGCCAGCAGTTACAGGGGGTCCTCTGGAAACACCATATATTTT.

This clone was picked up a small number of times. The chain carries TRBV7-2 and TRBJ2-5; D remains unclear. The CDR3 is made up of 13 amino acids. The germline V and J ends were trimmed by 5 bases and 4 bases, with 11 bases remaining between them. The germline V gene has CDR1 SGHTA and CDR2 FQGNSA. The CDR3 loop is CASSLVGRETQYF. The CDR3 DNA reads as TGTGCCAGCAGCCTAGTCGGTAGAGAGACCCAGTACTTC.

The rearrangement joins TRBV5-8 to TRBJ1-4, with 7 bases fitting TRBD1. Germline CDR1 and CDR2: SGHTS and YDEGEE. The J segment lost 8 bases and the V segment lost 5 bases, leaving 12 bases of the junction unmatched. This CDR3 has 15 residues. In DNA, the CDR3 is TGTGCCAGCAGGAACACTAGACAGGGAAGGGAAAAACTGTTTTTT. It yields the protein CASRNTRQGREKLFF. Full variable domain (outside the CDR3, taken from reference TRBV5-8 and TRBJ1-4): EAGVTQSPTHLIKTRGQQATLRCSPISGHTSVYWYQQALGLGLQFLLWYDEGEERNRGNFPPRFSGRQFPNYSSELNVNALELEDSALYLCASRNTRQGREKLFFGSGTQLSVL.

The CDR3 loop reads CASSQTGSGNTIYF. Here the CDR3 DNA reads TGTGCCAGCAGCCAAACAGGATCCGGAAACACCATATATTTT. V is TRBV14 and J is TRBJ1-3; maybe TRBD1 (5 bases). The CDR3 length is 14 residues. CDR1 and CDR2 from the germline V gene are SGHDN and FVKESK. Trimming removed 2 bases from V and 4 bases from J, with 9 bases in between. Full variable domain (outside the CDR3, taken from reference TRBV14 and TRBJ1-3): EAGVTQFPSHSVIEKGQTVTLRCDPISGHDNLYWYRRVMGKEIKFLLHFVKESKQDESGMPNNRFLAERTGGTYSTLKVQPAELEDSGVYFCASSQTGSGNTIYFGEGSWLTVV.

The rearrangement uses TRBV27 and TRBJ2-7, with D hard to call. From germline, CDR1 is MNHEY and CDR2 SMNVEV (reference sequence). V lost 3 bases and J lost 0, with 9 bases in between. The CDR3 runs 14 residues. The DNA of the CDR3 is TGTGCCAGCAGTTTTGAGCACAGCTCCTACGAGCAGTACTTC. The encoded protein is CASSFEHSSYEQYF.

The chain combines TRBV6-5 with TRBJ1-6; TRBD1 is a possible D gene (5 bases). V was trimmed by 0 bases and J by 7 bases, leaving 10 bases between them. The CDR3 runs to 15 residues. Germline CDR1 and CDR2: MNHEY and SVGAGI. CDR3 nucleotides: TGTGCCAGCAGTTACTCGACGCCAGGGAATTCACCCCTCCACTTT. Amino acid sequence: CASSYSTPGNSPLHF.

The chain joins TRBV10-1 to TRBJ1-2; 9 bases align to TRBD1. Germline V gives CDR1 WNHNN, CDR2 SYGVQD (reference sequence). This CDR3 has 13 residues. The trim removed 4 bases at V and 5 bases at J, leaving 2 bases unmatched. CDR3: CASSGQGGYGYTF. The CDR3 bases are TGCGCCAGCAGTGGACAGGGGGGGTATGGCTACACCTTC.

The V gene is TRBV19, the J gene TRBJ1-1; possibly TRBD1 for D (5 bases). CDR1 LNHDA and CDR2 SQIVND come from the germline V gene (reference sequence). This CDR3 is built from 13 residues. V dropped 6 bases and J dropped 1 base, with 9 bases sitting between them. CDR3 loop: CASSVTGNTEAFF. In DNA form, the CDR3 reads TGTGCCAGTAGCGTAACAGGGAACACTGAAGCTTTCTTT.

The rearrangement links TRBV11-2 to TRBJ1-6; D is perhaps TRBD1 (6 bases). CDR3 length: 14 amino acids. Germline V gene lookup returns CDR1 SGHAT and CDR2 FQNNGV. Trimming took off 5 bases at V and 7 bases at J, with 12 bases between the two ends. The CDR3 DNA reads TGTGCCAGCAGCCCAGAAAGGGGGAATTCACCCCTCCACTTT. Amino acid sequence: CASSPERGNSPLHF.

The gene calls are TRBV4-1 and TRBJ2-1; possibly TRBD2 for D (6 bases). V was clipped by 0 bases and J by 3 bases, with 9 bases between them. This CDR3 has 15 residues. Germline assignment: CDR1 MGHRA and CDR2 YSYEKL. The CDR3 here is CASSQDWGLYNEQFF. Here the CDR3 DNA reads TGCGCCAGCAGCCAAGATTGGGGACTCTACAATGAGCAGTTCTTC.

The rearrangement uses TRBV4-1 and TRBJ2-2; the match to TRBD1 covers 9 bases. With 2 bases clipped from V and 3 bases from J, the junction kept 7 bases outside the gene matches. Germline V gene sequence: CDR1 MGHRA, CDR2 YSYEKL. CDR3 length equals 17 residues. CDR3: CASSQRPRQGDTGELFF. Written as DNA, the CDR3 is TGCGCCAGCAGCCAACGACCCCGACAGGGGGACACCGGGGAGCTGTTTTTT.